The following is a TCR beta chain sequence with its context. Its antigen is as yet unknown. Sequencing used immunoSEQ multiplex PCR; TCRdb keeps in-frame clones, though not all of them. The sample holds about 100,000 clones, about 88% seen once. The data belong to a study of T cell responses to AZD1222 COVID-19 vaccine. The CDR3 runs to 17 residues. Germline lookup yields CDR1 MGHRA and CDR2 YSYEKL. Deletions cut 0 bases from V and 9 bases from J, with 18 bases between. Study observations and caveats: With dominance at 160-218 and 743-854, vaccine-associated CD4 TCRs spanned spike. Baseline serology detected seropositivity in only six AZD1222 recipients. The donors showed a predominance of white British ancestry and of females, with possible underestimation of clonal diversity. No repertoire was sampled before or during the peak T cell response, only after it.

Specimen: peripheral blood, collected on day 0 of AZD1222 vaccination. The chain employs TRBV4-1 and TRBJ1-6; tentatively, D is TRBD1 (5 bases). The clonotype was recovered from an adult in good health. The CDR3 nucleotides read TGCGCCAGCAGCCAAGATTTGGTCGTGCAGGGAGGTTCACCCCTCCACTTT. The encoded protein is CASSQDLVVQGGSPLHF.